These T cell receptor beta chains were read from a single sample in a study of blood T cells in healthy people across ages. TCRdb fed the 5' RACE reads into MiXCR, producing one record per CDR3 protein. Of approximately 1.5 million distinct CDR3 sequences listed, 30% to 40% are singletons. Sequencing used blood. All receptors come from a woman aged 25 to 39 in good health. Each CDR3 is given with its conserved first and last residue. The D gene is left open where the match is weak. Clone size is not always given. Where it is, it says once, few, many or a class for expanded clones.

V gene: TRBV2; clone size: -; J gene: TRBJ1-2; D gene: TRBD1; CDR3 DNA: TGTGCCAGCAGTGATGAGGGGGCTTATGGCTACACCTTC; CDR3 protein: CASSDEGAYGYTF
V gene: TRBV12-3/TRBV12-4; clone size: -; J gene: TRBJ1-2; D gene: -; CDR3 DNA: TGTGCCAGCAGTTCACTACAGGGTCATGGCTACACCTTC; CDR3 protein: CASSSLQGHGYTF
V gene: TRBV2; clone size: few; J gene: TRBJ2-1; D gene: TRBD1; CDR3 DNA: TGTGCCAGCAGTGATGTGAACAGGGGTTGGGAGCAGTTCTTC; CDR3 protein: CASSDVNRGWEQFF
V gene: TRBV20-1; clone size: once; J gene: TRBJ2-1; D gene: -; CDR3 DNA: TGCAGTGCTAGGGACGCTCCGAATGACAACGAGCAGTTCTTC; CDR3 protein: CSARDAPNDNEQFF
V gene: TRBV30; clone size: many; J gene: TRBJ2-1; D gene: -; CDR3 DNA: TGTGCCTGGAGTGTTCGTGACAATGAGCAGTTCTTC; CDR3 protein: CAWSVRDNEQFF
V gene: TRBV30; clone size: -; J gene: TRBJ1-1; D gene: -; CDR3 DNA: TGTGCCCGGAGCAGCCATATGAACACTGAAGCTTTCTTT; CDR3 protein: CARSSHMNTEAFF
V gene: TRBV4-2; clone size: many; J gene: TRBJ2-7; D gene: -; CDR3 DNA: TGTGCCAGCAGCCGTCGCGGGGAAGCCTACGAGCAGTACTTC; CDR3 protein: CASSRRGEAYEQYF
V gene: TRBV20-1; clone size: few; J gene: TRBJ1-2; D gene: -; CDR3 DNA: TGCAGTGCTAGAGACTTCGGACAGAACTATGGCTACACCTTC; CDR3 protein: CSARDFGQNYGYTF
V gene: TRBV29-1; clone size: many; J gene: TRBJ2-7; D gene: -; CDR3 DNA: TGCAGCGAAGGGTACTCCTACGAGCAGTACTTC; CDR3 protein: CSEGYSYEQYF
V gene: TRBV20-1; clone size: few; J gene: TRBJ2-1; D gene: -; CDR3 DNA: TGCAGTGCCCAAGGGCTAGGCTCCTACAATGAGCAGTTCTTC; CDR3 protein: CSAQGLGSYNEQFF
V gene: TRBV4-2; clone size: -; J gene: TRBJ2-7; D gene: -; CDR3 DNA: TGTGCCAGCAGCCGGAGGGACCGTACCTACGGGCAGTACTTC; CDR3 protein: CASSRRDRTYGQYF
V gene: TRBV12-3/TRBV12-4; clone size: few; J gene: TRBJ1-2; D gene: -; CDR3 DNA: TGTGCCAGCAGTTTAGCGGGGACGGACTATGGCTACACCTTC; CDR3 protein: CASSLAGTDYGYTF
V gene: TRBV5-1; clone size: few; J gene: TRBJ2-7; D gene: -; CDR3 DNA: TGCGCCAGCAGCGCGGGACAGCAGAACTCCTACGAGCAGTACTTC; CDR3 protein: CASSAGQQNSYEQYF
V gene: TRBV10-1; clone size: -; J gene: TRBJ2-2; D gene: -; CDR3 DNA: TGCGCCAGCAGTGACAGGGCCGCGAACACCGGGGAGCTGTTTTTT; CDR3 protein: CASSDRAANTGELFF
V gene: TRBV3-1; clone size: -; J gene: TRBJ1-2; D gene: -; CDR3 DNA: TGTACCAGCAGCCAAGACCCACCGACAGATTTCTATGGCTACACCTTC; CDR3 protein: CTSSQDPPTDFYGYTF
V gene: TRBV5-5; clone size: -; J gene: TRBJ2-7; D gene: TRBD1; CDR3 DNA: TGTGCCAGCAGCTTGGAAGCAGCCAGGGGGTACGAGCAGTACTTC; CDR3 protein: CASSLEAARGYEQYF
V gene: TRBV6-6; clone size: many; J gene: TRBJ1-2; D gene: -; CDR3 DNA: TGTGCCAGCAGCCGGGCGGGGGCCCTGGGTGGCTACACCTTC; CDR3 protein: CASSRAGALGGYTF
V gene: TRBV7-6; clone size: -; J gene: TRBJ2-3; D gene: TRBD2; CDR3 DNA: TGTGCCAGCTCCTCCCAAGGGCGGGGGAGGAGAGATACGCAGTATTTT; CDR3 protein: CASSSQGRGRRDTQYF
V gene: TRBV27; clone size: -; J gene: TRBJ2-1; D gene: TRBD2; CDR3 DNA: TGTGCCAGCAGTCCAGCGGGGTTCAATGAGCAGTTCTTC; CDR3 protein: CASSPAGFNEQFF
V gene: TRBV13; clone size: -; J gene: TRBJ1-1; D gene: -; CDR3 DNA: TGTGCCAGCAGCCTGGGACATCAATCTGAAGCTTTCTTT; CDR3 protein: CASSLGHQSEAFF
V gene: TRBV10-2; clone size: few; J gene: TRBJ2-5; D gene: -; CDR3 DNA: TGCGCCAGCACCGAGGACAGATCAAAAGAGACCCAGTACTTC; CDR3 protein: CASTEDRSKETQYF
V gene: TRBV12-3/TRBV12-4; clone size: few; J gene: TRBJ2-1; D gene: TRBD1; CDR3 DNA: TGTGCCAGCAGCCCCCGGGACAGAATAAACAATGAGCAGTTCTTC; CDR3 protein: CASSPRDRINNEQFF
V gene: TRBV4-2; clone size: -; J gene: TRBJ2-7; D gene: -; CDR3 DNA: TGTGCCAGCAGCCAAGGGGGGACGGTTGTCTACGAGCAGTACTTC; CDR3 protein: CASSQGGTVVYEQYF
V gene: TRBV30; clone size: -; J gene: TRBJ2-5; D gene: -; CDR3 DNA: TGTGCCTGGAGTGTTCAGGGTGGGGAGACCCAGTACTTC; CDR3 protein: CAWSVQGGETQYF
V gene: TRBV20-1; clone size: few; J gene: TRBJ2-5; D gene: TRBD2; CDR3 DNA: TGCAGTGCTAGGGGTCTAGCGGCAAAAGAGACCCAGTACTTC; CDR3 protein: CSARGLAAKETQYF
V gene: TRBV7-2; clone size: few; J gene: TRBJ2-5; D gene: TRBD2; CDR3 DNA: TGTGCCAGCAGCTTAGGTGGGAGGGTACGGGAGACCCAGTACTTC; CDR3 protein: CASSLGGRVRETQYF
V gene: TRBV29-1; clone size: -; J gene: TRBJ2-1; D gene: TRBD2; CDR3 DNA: TGCAGCGTCGAAAATAGCGGGGCGGGCCTCGGGGAGCAGTTCTTC; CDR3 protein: CSVENSGAGLGEQFF
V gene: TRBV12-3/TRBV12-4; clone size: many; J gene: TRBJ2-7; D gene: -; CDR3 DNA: TGTGCCAGCAGTTCAACGGAGGAGCAGTACTTC; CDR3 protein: CASSSTEEQYF
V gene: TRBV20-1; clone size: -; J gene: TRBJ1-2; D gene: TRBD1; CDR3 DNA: TGCAGTGCTCTGTGGACAGGAGGCTACACCTTC; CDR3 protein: CSALWTGGYTF
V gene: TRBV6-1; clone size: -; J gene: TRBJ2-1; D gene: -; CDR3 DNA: TGTGCCAGCATACAGGATTACGGGACCCAGTTCTTC; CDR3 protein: CASIQDYGTQFF
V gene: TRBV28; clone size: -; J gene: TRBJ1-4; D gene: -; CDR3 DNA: TGTGCCAGCAGTGCCGACGGGGCTAATGAAAAACTGTTTTTT; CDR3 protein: CASSADGANEKLFF
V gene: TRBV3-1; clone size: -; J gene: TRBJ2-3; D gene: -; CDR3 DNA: TGTGCCGGCAGCCAAGGGGAGGGGGGACTCCCGTCCACAGATACGCAGTATTTT; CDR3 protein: CAGSQGEGGLPSTDTQYF
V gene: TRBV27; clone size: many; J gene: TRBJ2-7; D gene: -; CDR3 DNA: TGTGCCAGCAGTTTGGGGAACAACTACGAGCAGTACTTC; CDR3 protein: CASSLGNNYEQYF
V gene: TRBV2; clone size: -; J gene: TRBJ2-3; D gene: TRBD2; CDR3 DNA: TGTGCCAGCAGTGTTATTAGCGGGGGCTACACAGATACGCAGTATTTT; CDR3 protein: CASSVISGGYTDTQYF
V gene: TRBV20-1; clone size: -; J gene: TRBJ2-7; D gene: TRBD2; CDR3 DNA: TGCAGTGCTAACCAAAGCGGGAGACGGTCCTACGAGCAGTACTTC; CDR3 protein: CSANQSGRRSYEQYF
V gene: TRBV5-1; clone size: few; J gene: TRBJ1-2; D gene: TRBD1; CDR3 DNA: TGCGCCAGCAGCTTGGGAGGACAGGGATTATGGTATGGCTACACCTTC; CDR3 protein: CASSLGGQGLWYGYTF
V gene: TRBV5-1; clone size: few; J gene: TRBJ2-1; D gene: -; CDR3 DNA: TGCGCCAGCAGCCCTGCTACGGACCCCTACAATGAGCAGTTCTTC; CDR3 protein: CASSPATDPYNEQFF
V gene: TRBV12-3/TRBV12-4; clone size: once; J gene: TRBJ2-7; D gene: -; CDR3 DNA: TGTGCCAGCAGTTTAGATGTACACGAGCAGTACTTC; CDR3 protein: CASSLDVHEQYF
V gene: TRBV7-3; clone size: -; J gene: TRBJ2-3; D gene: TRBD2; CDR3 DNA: TGTGCCAGCAGCGCCCCGAGTCGGGGGGGTCAGGGGACGCAGTATTTT; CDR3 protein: CASSAPSRGGQGTQYF
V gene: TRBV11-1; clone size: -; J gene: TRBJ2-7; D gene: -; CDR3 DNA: TGTGCCAGCAGCTCGTCGAAGGCCTACGAGCAGTACTTC; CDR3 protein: CASSSSKAYEQYF
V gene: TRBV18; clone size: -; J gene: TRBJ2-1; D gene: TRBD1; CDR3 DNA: TGTGCCAGCTCACTAAGCCGGGTGACAGGGGCAGATGAGCAGTTCTTC; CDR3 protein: CASSLSRVTGADEQFF
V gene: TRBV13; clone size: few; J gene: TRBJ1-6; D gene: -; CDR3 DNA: TGTGCCAGCAGCTTAGGGAGGGGAGGCAGTTCCTATAATTCACCCCTCCACTTT; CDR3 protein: CASSLGRGGSSYNSPLHF
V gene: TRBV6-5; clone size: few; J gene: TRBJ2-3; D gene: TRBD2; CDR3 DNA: TGTGCCCGCCGCTGGTCGGGGCGGGGGGTCACAGATACGCAGTATTTT; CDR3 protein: CARRWSGRGVTDTQYF
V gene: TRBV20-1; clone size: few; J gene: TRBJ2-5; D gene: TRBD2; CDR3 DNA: TGCAGTGCTAGAGAATTTGGCGGGAGTCAAGAGACCCAGTACTTC; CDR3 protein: CSAREFGGSQETQYF
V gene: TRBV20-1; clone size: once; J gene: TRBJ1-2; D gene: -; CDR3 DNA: TGCAGTGCTAGTGAAGGCTGCACCTTC; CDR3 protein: CSASEGCTF
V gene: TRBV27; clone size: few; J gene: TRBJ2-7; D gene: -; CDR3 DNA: TGTGCCAGCAGTTTATCCGTAGGAGGGGGGGCCTACGAGCAGTACTTC; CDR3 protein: CASSLSVGGGAYEQYF
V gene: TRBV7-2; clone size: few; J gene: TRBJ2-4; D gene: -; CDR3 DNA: TGTGCCAGCAGCCTAGGGGGATTTCTAGCCAAAAACATTCAGTACTTC; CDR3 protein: CASSLGGFLAKNIQYF
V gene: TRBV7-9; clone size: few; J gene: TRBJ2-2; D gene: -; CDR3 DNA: TGTGCCAGCAGCTTATCTGGCGGGGTAGTCACCGGGGAGCTGTTTTTT; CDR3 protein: CASSLSGGVVTGELFF
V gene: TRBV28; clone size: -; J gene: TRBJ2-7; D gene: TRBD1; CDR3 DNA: TGTGCCAGCAGTTTCCCGGGGACAGGGGTCTCCTACGAGCAGTACTTC; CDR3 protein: CASSFPGTGVSYEQYF
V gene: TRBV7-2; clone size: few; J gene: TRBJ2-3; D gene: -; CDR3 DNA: TGTGCCAGCAGCTTATTCAGGTCCCACACAGATACGCAGTATTTT; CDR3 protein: CASSLFRSHTDTQYF